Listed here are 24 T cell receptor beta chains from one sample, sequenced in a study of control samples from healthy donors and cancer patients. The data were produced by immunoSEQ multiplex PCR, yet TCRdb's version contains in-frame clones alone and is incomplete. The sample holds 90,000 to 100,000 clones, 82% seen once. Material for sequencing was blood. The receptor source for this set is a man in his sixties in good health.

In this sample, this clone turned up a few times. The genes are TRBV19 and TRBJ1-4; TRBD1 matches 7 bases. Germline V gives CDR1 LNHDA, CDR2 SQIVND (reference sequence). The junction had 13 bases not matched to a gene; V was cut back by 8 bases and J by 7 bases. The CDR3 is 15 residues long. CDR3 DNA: TGTGCCAGTTCCGATTCGCGACAGGGTCGTGAAAAACTGTTTTTT. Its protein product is CASSDSRQGREKLFF.

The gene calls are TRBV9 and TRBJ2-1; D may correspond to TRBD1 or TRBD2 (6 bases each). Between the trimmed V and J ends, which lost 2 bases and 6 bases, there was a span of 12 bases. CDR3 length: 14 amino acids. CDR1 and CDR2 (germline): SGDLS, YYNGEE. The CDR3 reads CASSVWGAVNEQFF. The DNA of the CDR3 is TGTGCCAGCAGCGTTTGGGGGGCTGTCAATGAGCAGTTCTTC.

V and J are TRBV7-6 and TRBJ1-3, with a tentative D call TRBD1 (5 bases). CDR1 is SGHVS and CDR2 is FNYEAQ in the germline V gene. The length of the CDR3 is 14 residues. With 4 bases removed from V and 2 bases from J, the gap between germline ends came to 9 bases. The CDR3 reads CASSSGNTGNTIYF. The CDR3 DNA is TGTGCCAGCAGCTCAGGGAATACTGGAAACACCATATATTTT.

The CDR3 DNA follows: TGCGCCAGCAGCAAAGGGTCGACAGGGCAAGAGACCCAGTACTTC. Translated: CASSKGSTGQETQYF. This chain uses TRBV4-1 with TRBJ2-5, with 7 bases identical to TRBD1. Germline CDR1 is MGHRA and CDR2 is YSYEKL. The CDR3 totals 15 residues. V was clipped by 5 bases and J by 2 bases; unmatched bases: 8.

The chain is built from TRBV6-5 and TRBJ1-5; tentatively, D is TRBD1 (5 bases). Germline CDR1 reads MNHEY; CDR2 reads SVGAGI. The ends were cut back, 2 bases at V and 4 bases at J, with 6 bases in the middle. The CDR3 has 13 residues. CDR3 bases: TGTGCCAGCAGTTACAGGGGAAATCAGCCCCAGCATTTT. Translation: CASSYRGNQPQHF.

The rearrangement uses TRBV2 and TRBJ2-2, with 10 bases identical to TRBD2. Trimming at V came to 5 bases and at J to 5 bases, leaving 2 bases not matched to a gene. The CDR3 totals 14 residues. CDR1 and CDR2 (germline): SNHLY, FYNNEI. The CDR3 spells CASSSAGGTGELFF. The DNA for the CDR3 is TGTGCCAGCAGTTCAGCGGGAGGGACCGGGGAGCTGTTTTTT. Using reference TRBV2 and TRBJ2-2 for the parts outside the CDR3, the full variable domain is EPEVTQTPSHQVTQMGQEVILRCVPISNHLYFYWYRQILGQKVEFLVSFYNNEISEKSEIFDDQFSVERPDGSNFTLKIRSTKLEDSAMYFCASSSAGGTGELFFGEGSRLTVL.

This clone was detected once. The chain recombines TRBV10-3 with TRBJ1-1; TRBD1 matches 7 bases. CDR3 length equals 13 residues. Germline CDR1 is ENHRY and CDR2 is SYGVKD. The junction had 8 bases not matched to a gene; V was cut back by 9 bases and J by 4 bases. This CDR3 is CAIRDSGFTEAFF. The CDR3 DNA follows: TGTGCCATACGGGACAGTGGATTCACTGAAGCTTTCTTT.

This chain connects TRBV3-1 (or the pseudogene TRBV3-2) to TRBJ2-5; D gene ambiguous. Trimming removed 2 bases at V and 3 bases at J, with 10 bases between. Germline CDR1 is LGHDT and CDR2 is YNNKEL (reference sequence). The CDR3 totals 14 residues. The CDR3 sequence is CASSQNPVEETQYF. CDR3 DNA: TGTGCCAGCAGCCAAAACCCCGTGGAAGAGACCCAGTACTTC.

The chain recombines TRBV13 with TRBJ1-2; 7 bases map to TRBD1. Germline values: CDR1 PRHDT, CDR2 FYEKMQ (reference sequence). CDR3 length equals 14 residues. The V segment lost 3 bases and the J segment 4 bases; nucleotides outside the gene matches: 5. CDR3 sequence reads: CASSLGTAFYGYTF. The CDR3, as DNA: TGTGCCAGCAGCTTGGGGACAGCCTTCTATGGCTACACCTTC.

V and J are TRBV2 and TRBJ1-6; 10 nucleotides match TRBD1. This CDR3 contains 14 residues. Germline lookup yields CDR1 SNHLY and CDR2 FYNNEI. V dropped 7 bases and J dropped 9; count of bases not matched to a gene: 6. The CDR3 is CASNVGTGVSPLHF. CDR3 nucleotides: TGTGCCAGCAACGTTGGGACAGGGGTTTCACCCCTCCACTTT.

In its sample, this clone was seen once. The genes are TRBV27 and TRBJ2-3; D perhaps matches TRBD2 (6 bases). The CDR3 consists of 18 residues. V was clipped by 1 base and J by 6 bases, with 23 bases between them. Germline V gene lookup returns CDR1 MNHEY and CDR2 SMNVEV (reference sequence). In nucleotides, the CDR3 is TGTGCCAGCAGTTTATTCGTCGTCGGGGGACGCTTGGGGGATACGCAGTATTTT. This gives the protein CASSLFVVGGRLGDTQYF.

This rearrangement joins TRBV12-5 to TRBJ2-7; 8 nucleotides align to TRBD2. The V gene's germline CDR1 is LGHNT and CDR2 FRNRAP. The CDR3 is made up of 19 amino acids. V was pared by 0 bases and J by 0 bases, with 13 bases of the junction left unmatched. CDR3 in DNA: TGTGCTAGTGGTTTGGTACATTTTCGGGGGGGCAGCGCCTCCTACGAGCAGTACTTC. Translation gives CASGLVHFRGGSASYEQYF.

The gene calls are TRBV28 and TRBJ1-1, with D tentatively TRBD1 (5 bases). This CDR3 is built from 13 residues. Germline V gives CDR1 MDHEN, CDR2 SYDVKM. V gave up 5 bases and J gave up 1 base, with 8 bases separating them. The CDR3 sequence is CASSGRENTEAFF. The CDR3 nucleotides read TGTGCCAGCAGTGGCAGGGAGAACACTGAAGCTTTCTTT. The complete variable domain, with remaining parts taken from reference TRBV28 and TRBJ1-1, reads DVKVTQSSRYLVKRTGEKVFLECVQDMDHENMFWYRQDPGLGLRLIYFSYDVKMKEKGDIPEGYSVSREKKERFSLILESASTNQTSMYLCASSGRENTEAFFGQGTRLTVV.

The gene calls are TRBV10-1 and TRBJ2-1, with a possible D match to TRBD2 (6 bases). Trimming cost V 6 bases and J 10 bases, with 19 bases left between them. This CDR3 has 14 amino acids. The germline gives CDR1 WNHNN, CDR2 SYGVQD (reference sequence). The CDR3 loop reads CASSLLAPSREQFF. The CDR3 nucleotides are TGCGCCAGCAGCCTACTAGCTCCTTCCCGCGAGCAGTTCTTC.

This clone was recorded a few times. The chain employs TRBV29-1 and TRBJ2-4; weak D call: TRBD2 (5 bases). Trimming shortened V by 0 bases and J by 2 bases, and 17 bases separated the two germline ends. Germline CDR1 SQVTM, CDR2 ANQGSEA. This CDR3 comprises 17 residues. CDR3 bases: TGCAGCGTTGAAGATTCGAAGGCGGGTTCGACCAAAAACATTCAGTACTTC. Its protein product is CSVEDSKAGSTKNIQYF.

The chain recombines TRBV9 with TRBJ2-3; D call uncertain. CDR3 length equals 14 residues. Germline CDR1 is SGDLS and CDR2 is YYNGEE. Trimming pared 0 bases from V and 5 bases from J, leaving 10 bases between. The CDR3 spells CASSVDPRGDTQYF. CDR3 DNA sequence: TGTGCCAGCAGCGTAGACCCTAGAGGAGATACGCAGTATTTT.

CDR3 sequence reads: CASSSGGLMNTEAFF. The CDR3, as DNA: TGTGCCAGCAGCTCCGGAGGACTAATGAACACTGAAGCTTTCTTT. The chain joins TRBV5-4 to TRBJ1-1, with D unresolved. This CDR3 has 15 amino acids. The V end lost 3 bases, the J end lost 0 bases, and 12 bases lay between the germline ends. Germline V CDR1 and CDR2: SGHNT, YYREEE (reference sequence).

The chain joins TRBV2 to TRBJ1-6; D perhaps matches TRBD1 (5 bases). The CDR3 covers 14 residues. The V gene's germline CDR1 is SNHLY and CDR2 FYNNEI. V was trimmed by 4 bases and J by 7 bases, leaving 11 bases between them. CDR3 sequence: CASSGETDNSPLHF. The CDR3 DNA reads TGTGCCAGCAGTGGGGAGACAGACAATTCACCCCTCCACTTT. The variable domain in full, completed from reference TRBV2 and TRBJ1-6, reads EPEVTQTPSHQVTQMGQEVILRCVPISNHLYFYWYRQILGQKVEFLVSFYNNEISEKSEIFDDQFSVERPDGSNFTLKIRSTKLEDSAMYFCASSGETDNSPLHFGNGTRLTVT.

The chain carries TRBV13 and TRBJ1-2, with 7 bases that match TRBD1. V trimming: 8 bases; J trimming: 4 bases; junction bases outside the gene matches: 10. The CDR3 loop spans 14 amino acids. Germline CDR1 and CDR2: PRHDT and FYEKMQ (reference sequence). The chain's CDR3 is CASGPRGEVYGYTF. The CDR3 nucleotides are TGTGCCAGCGGCCCCAGGGGGGAAGTCTATGGCTACACCTTC.

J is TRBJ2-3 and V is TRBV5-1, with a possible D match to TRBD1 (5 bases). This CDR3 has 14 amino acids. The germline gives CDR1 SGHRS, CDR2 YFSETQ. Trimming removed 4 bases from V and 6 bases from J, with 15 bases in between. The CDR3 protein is CASSLGWGPDTQYF. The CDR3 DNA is TGCGCCAGCAGCCTAGGATGGGGCCCGGATACGCAGTATTTT.

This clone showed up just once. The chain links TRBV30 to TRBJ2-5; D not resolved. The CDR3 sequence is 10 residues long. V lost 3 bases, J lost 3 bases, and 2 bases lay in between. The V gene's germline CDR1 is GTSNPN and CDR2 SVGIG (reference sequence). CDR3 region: CAWREETQYF. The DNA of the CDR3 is TGTGCCTGGAGAGAAGAGACCCAGTACTTC.

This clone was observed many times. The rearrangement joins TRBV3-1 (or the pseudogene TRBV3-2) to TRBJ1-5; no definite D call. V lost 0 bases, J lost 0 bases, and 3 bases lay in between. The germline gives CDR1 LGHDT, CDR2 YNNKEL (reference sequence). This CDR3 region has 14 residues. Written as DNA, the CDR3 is TGTGCCAGCAGCCAAGATCATAGCAATCAGCCCCAGCATTTT. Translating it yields CASSQDHSNQPQHF.

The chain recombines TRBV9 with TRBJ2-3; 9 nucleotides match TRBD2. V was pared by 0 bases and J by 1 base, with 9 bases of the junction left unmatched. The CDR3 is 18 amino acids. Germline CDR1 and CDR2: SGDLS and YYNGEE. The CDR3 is CASSVAPGSGGGTDTQYF. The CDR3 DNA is TGTGCCAGCAGCGTAGCCCCGGGTAGCGGGGGCGGCACAGATACGCAGTATTTT.

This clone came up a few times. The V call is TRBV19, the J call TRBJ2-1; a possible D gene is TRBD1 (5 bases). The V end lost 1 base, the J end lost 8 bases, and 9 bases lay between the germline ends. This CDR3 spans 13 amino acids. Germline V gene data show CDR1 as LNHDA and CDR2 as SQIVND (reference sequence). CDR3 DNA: TGTGCCAGTAGTATAGGACAGTGGGATGAGCAGTTCTTC. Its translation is CASSIGQWDEQFF.